The present T cell receptor beta chain was sequenced within a study of blood T cell repertoires in COVID-19. Assay used: immunoSEQ multiplex PCR; TCRdb lists only in-frame clones, some missing. The data hold over 200,000 clones, with 80% to 85% observed a single time. CDR1 and CDR2 from the germline V gene are SGHTA and FQGNSA. This CDR3 comprises 17 residues. The V and J ends lost 2 bases and 1 base, in that order; junction bases with no gene match: 3. The TCR sequence derives from a human donor in a cohort sampled during active COVID-19. The sequenced material came from peripheral blood. The genes are TRBV7-2 and TRBJ2-4; 12 nucleotides match TRBD2. The CDR3 DNA sequence: TGTGCCAGCAGCTTACGACTAGCGGGAGTTGCCAAAAACATTCAGTACTTC. It is translated as CASSLRLAGVAKNIQYF.